This TCR beta chain was found in a study of cytomegalovirus exposure and HLA in healthy donors. As for the study in general: An earlier analysis identified more than 90 million unique TCR beta sequences in about 179 million T cells.

V shed 5 bases and J shed 1 base, with 8 bases lying between them. The CDR3 length is 13 residues. Germline loops: CDR1 SGHTA, CDR2 FQGNSA. PCR involved 60 Vbeta and 13 Jbeta primers. Repertoires were generated with immunoSEQ multiplex PCR, while TCRdb's copy carries only in-frame clones and drops some. This repertoire shows about 130,000 clones, 85% found once; its top ten account for under 8.5%. Overall study results and limits: CMV serostatus alone was available as immune exposure information. A later analysis found common viral pathogens apparently linked to several of the most significant clusters. Follow-up analysis later connected one missense variant in DCLRE1C with trimming of TCR beta V- and J-genes.

As for this clone: Its antigen is currently unknown.

The TCR originated in a young woman in good health and CMV-seropositive. Input material: PBMCs. The J gene is TRBJ2-5, the V gene TRBV7-2; tentative D call: TRBD2 (6 bases). In DNA, the CDR3 is TGTGCCAGCAGCGCGGGACTCCAAGAGACCCAGTACTTC. This encodes CASSAGLQETQYF.